Presented here are 23 T cell receptor beta chains from one specimen sequenced in a study of blood T cell repertoires in COVID-19. The protocol was immunoSEQ multiplex PCR, while the TCRdb copy is restricted to in-frame clones and leaves out a portion. The sample has 65,000 to 100,000 clones; 70% to 90% are singletons. Specimen: peripheral blood. The source of these receptors is a woman aged 80 or older with acute or convalescent COVID-19.

The chain couples TRBV15 to TRBJ2-5; D is perhaps TRBD2 (5 bases). The CDR3 runs to 16 residues. Germline loops: CDR1 LNHNV, CDR2 YYDKDF (reference sequence). Deletions cut 0 bases from V and 6 bases from J, with 17 bases between. Here the CDR3 reads CATSREEVLVGKTQYF. The CDR3 nucleotides are TGTGCCACCAGCAGAGAGGAGGTTCTCGTCGGGAAGACCCAGTACTTC.

The rearrangement uses TRBV28 and TRBJ1-1; perhaps TRBD1 as D (5 bases). Germline V lookup: CDR1 MDHEN, CDR2 SYDVKM. The CDR3 spans 14 residues. The germline V and J ends were trimmed by 7 bases and 6 bases, with 18 bases remaining between them. The CDR3 reads CASMMGGVGAEAFF. The CDR3 DNA follows: TGTGCCAGCATGATGGGAGGGGTTGGGGCTGAAGCTTTCTTT.

The rearrangement links TRBV5-5 to TRBJ1-6; D gene uncertain. This CDR3 has 13 residues. The V gene's germline CDR1 is SGHKS and CDR2 YYEKEE (reference sequence). With 6 bases removed from V and 8 bases from J, the gap between germline ends came to 12 bases. The CDR3 sequence: CASTLSPDSPLHF. The DNA for the CDR3 is TGTGCCAGCACCCTATCCCCGGATTCACCCCTCCACTTT.

This chain connects TRBV3-1 (or the pseudogene TRBV3-2) to TRBJ1-1, with D maybe TRBD1 (5 bases). The V end was cut by 4 bases, the J end by 4 bases, with 16 bases between. The CDR3 consists of 15 residues. Germline loops: CDR1 LGHDT, CDR2 YNNKEL (reference sequence). CDR3 nucleotides: TGTGCCAGCAGCCGAGCCGGGGGTAGGGGCACTGAAGCTTTCTTT. Translated, it gives CASSRAGGRGTEAFF.

The gene calls are TRBV12-3 or TRBV12-4 and TRBJ1-3; D is unclear. V was cut by 6 bases and J by 1 base, with 7 bases left in between. CDR3 length equals 13 residues. CDR3 in DNA: TGTGCCAGCAGGCGGGATTCTGGAAACACCATATATTTT. Encoded protein: CASRRDSGNTIYF.

This chain uses TRBV4-1 with TRBJ2-2; TRBD2 aligns across 14 bases. Germline-derived CDR1 and CDR2 are MGHRA and YSYEKL. With 0 bases clipped from V and 3 bases from J, the junction kept 9 bases outside the gene matches. The CDR3 is 20 amino acids. The CDR3 coding sequence is TGCGCCAGCAGCCAAGAATTGACTAGCGGGGGGGCCGTGGACACCGGGGAGCTGTTTTTT. It translates to CASSQELTSGGAVDTGELFF.

The CDR3 sequence: CASSLVANEQYF. The CDR3 DNA reads as TGTGCCAGCAGCTTAGTGGCCAACGAGCAGTACTTC. The gene calls are TRBV7-6 and TRBJ2-7, with unresolved D. The V end was cut by 1 base, the J end by 5 bases, with 6 bases between. The V gene's germline CDR1 is SGHVS and CDR2 FNYEAQ. The CDR3 is 12 residues long.

V is TRBV18 and J is TRBJ1-4, with D possibly being TRBD1 (6 bases). The V end was cut by 3 bases, the J end by 8 bases, with 19 bases between. Germline-derived CDR1 and CDR2 are KGHSH and LQKENI. The CDR3 loop spans 16 amino acids. This CDR3 reads CASSPDRGHSGEKLFF. The CDR3 DNA follows: TGTGCCAGCTCACCGGATAGGGGACATTCGGGAGAAAAACTGTTTTTT. The full variable domain, completed using reference TRBV18 and TRBJ1-4, is NAGVMQNPRHLVRRRGQEARLRCSPMKGHSHVYWYRQLPEEGLKFMVYLQKENIIDESGMPKERFSAEFPKEGPSILRIQQVVRGDSAAYFCASSPDRGHSGEKLFFGSGTQLSVL.

V gene TRBV6-1 combines with J gene TRBJ1-5; 7 bases match TRBD1. Germline CDR1 MNHNS, CDR2 SASEGT. The junction had 4 bases not matched to a gene; V was cut back by 1 base and J by 4 bases. The CDR3 totals 15 residues. CDR3 sequence reads: CASSEDRGRNQPQHF. In DNA, the CDR3 is TGTGCCAGCAGTGAAGACAGGGGACGAAATCAGCCCCAGCATTTT.

The rearrangement uses TRBV5-1 and TRBJ1-2; TRBD1 is a possible D gene (6 bases). Germline V gene lookup returns CDR1 SGHRS and CDR2 YFSETQ. Trimming shortened V by 4 bases and J by 9 bases, and 19 bases separated the two germline ends. There are 14 residues in the CDR3. The DNA of the CDR3 is TGCGCCAGCAGCCCCCTGGACAGTGAATTAAGCTACACCTTC. Its translation: CASSPLDSELSYTF.

The DNA of the CDR3 is TGTGCCAGTAGGCTAGCGGATAACTACGAGCAGTACTTC. Protein product: CASRLADNYEQYF. The V gene is TRBV19, the J gene TRBJ2-7, with TRBD2 identical over 7 bases. V lost 6 bases, J lost 3 bases, and 5 bases stayed unmatched. The germline CDR1 and CDR2 sequences are LNHDA and SQIVND (reference sequence). This CDR3 is built from 13 residues.

The chain employs TRBV24-1 and TRBJ2-2; D perhaps matches TRBD2 (6 bases). CDR3 length: 16 residues. Looked up from germline, CDR1 is KGHDR and CDR2 is SFDVKD. The V end was cut by 4 bases, the J end by 1 base, with 12 bases between. DNA for the CDR3: TGTGCCACCAGTGACCCGGACGGGGGGAACACCGGGGAGCTGTTTTTT. Translated, it gives CATSDPDGGNTGELFF.

The chain combines TRBV6-5 with TRBJ1-1; D is undetermined. The germline V gene has CDR1 MNHEY and CDR2 SVGAGI. The CDR3 contains 15 residues. The V end was cut by 0 bases, the J end by 1 base, with 9 bases between. DNA of the CDR3: TGTGCCAGCAGTTACTCATTCGGGAGGAACACTGAAGCTTTCTTT. Translated: CASSYSFGRNTEAFF.

The chain couples TRBV14 to TRBJ1-2; D might be TRBD1 (5 bases). The CDR3 spans 15 residues. Trimming cost V 0 bases and J 8 bases, with 16 bases left between them. Germline V gene lookup returns CDR1 SGHDN and CDR2 FVKESK. The CDR3 spells CASSQELGQGYGYTF. CDR3 in DNA: TGTGCCAGCAGCCAAGAACTCGGGCAGGGATACGGCTACACCTTC. The full variable domain, completed using reference TRBV14 and TRBJ1-2, is EAGVTQFPSHSVIEKGQTVTLRCDPISGHDNLYWYRRVMGKEIKFLLHFVKESKQDESGMPNNRFLAERTGGTYSTLKVQPAELEDSGVYFCASSQELGQGYGYTFGSGTRLTVV.

This chain links TRBV27 with TRBJ1-2; 8 bases line up with TRBD1. Germline loops: CDR1 MNHEY, CDR2 SMNVEV (reference sequence). V was clipped by 6 bases and J by 7 bases; unmatched bases: 13. This CDR3 comprises 15 residues. The CDR3, as DNA: TGTGCCAGCAGCCCCTATTTTGGACAGGGTAGTGGCTACACCTTC. Its translation: CASSPYFGQGSGYTF.

This clone was recorded only once. The J gene is TRBJ2-3, the V gene TRBV30; possibly TRBD1 for D (6 bases). Germline values: CDR1 GTSNPN, CDR2 SVGIG (reference sequence). There are 12 residues in the CDR3. Trimming took off 5 bases at V and 6 bases at J, with 12 bases between the two ends. The CDR3 is CAWSTGIDTQYF. In DNA form, the CDR3 reads TGTGCCTGGTCCACAGGGATTGATACGCAGTATTTT.

V gene TRBV5-1 combines with J gene TRBJ2-7; 9 bases are shared with TRBD1. The CDR3 has 14 amino acids. Per germline, CDR1 SGHRS and CDR2 YFSETQ. Trimming cost V 4 bases and J 2 bases; bases outside gene matches: 4. The CDR3 DNA is TGCGCCAGCAGCACCGGGACAGGGACCTACGAGCAGTACTTC. This gives the protein CASSTGTGTYEQYF.

The rearrangement joins TRBV12-3 or TRBV12-4 to TRBJ1-5; the D is unclear. The V end lost 5 bases, the J end lost 6 bases, and 8 bases lay between the germline ends. CDR3 length: 12 residues. In nucleotides, the CDR3 is TGTGCCAGCAGTGAGTCTAGTCAGCCCCAGCATTTT. It is translated as CASSESSQPQHF.

This clone was seen only once. V is TRBV18 and J is TRBJ1-2; 7 bases align to TRBD1. With 3 bases clipped from V and 3 bases from J, the junction kept 7 bases outside the gene matches. The CDR3 length is 15 residues. Germline CDR1 reads KGHSH; CDR2 reads LQKENI. The CDR3 reads CASSPADRAHYGYTF. CDR3 bases: TGTGCCAGCTCACCGGCCGACAGGGCGCACTATGGCTACACCTTC.

The rearrangement links TRBV30 to TRBJ1-5; a weak D match, TRBD1 (5 bases). Germline V gives CDR1 GTSNPN, CDR2 SVGIG (reference sequence). The CDR3 extends over 13 amino acids. The ends were cut back, 2 bases at V and 7 bases at J, with 12 bases in the middle. The DNA for the CDR3 is TGTGCCTGGAGTTCAGGGTTAGACCAGCCCCAGCATTTT. Its translation is CAWSSGLDQPQHF.

The chain links TRBV30 to TRBJ1-6; D might be TRBD1 (6 bases). Germline CDR1 reads GTSNPN; CDR2 reads SVGIG (reference sequence). Trimming stripped 3 bases from V and 9 bases from J, with 18 bases between. The CDR3 is 15 amino acids. The CDR3 bases are TGTGCCTGGAGCGGTCCCGGACAGTCAGGTTCACCCCTCCACTTT. Translation: CAWSGPGQSGSPLHF.

This chain uses TRBV7-6 with TRBJ1-2; perhaps TRBD1 as D (5 bases). The CDR3 is 15 residues long. The germline V and J ends were trimmed by 2 bases and 1 base, with 11 bases remaining between them. Per the germline V gene, CDR1 is SGHVS and CDR2 is FNYEAQ. The CDR3 spells CASSLTAGLNYGYTF. CDR3 DNA sequence: TGTGCCAGCAGCTTAACGGCAGGGCTTAACTATGGCTACACCTTC.

The chain combines TRBV24-1 with TRBJ1-4; weak D call: TRBD1 (6 bases). V was clipped by 3 bases and J by 0 bases, with 19 bases between them. This CDR3 is 19 amino acids long. Germline loops: CDR1 KGHDR, CDR2 SFDVKD. CDR3 sequence: CATSDGAGVVGTTNEKLFF. CDR3 nucleotides: TGTGCCACCAGTGATGGCGCAGGGGTTGTCGGAACAACTAATGAAAAACTGTTTTTT.